This TCR beta chain was observed in a study of blood T cell repertoires in COVID-19. Study at large: Spain, Italy and the United States supplied samples that represented acute and convalescent COVID-19.

The data were produced by immunoSEQ multiplex PCR, yet TCRdb's version contains in-frame clones alone and is incomplete. Among 250,000 to 300,000 clones listed, around nine tenths were seen once. Specimen: peripheral blood. This clonotype was sampled from a woman under 40 with COVID-19, enrolled during active disease.

The CDR3 DNA follows: TGTGCCAGCAGCGTAACGACAGGATTAAACACCGGGGAGCTGTTTTTT. It specifies CASSVTTGLNTGELFF. The gene calls are TRBV9 and TRBJ2-2; tentative D call: TRBD1 (6 bases). This CDR3 is 16 amino acids long. The V end was cut by 1 base, the J end by 2 bases, with 12 bases between. CDR1 and CDR2 from the germline V gene are SGDLS and YYNGEE. Full variable domain (outside the CDR3, taken from reference TRBV9 and TRBJ2-2): DSGVTQTPKHLITATGQRVTLRCSPRSGDLSVYWYQQSLDQGLQFLIQYYNGEERAKGNILERFSAQQFPDLHSELNLSSLELGDSALYFCASSVTTGLNTGELFFGEGSRLTVL.